The entry below gives a single TCR beta chain sequence along with its context. This sample is drawn from a study of T cell changes during pregnancy in multiple sclerosis. CDR1 and CDR2 (germline): MNHEY, SVGAGI. V was pared by 0 bases and J by 4 bases, with 12 bases between. This CDR3 has 15 amino acids. The table came from immunoSEQ multiplex PCR; TCRdb's copy has only in-frame clones and leaves some out. This sample has 30,000 to 35,000 clones, with 90% found just once. Sequencing was performed on CD8+ T cells from peripheral blood mononuclear cells, taken before pregnancy. V and J are TRBV6-5 and TRBJ1-2; D is perhaps TRBD1 (5 bases). This TCR was recovered from a female donor with multiple sclerosis, enrolled in a pregnancy study. The CDR3 spells CASSYSNPGPYGYTF. CDR3 bases: TGTGCCAGCAGTTACTCGAATCCAGGGCCCTATGGCTACACCTTC.